This T cell receptor beta chain was found in a study of blood T cell repertoires in COVID-19. Original processing notes: Nucleated cell counts were estimated from reference gene primer amplification. Clones were read by immunoSEQ multiplex PCR, and TCRdb kept only the in-frame ones, dropping some. V and J calls and clone size are given by that table; D and trimming were obtained from the DNA. In the table there are about 140,000 clones, 70% to 90% of which are singletons. Between the trimmed V and J ends, which lost 3 bases and 4 bases, there was a span of 9 bases. The CDR3 has 13 amino acids. Sequenced material: peripheral blood. This clonotype was sampled from a woman in her fifties or sixties with acute or convalescent COVID-19. The genes are TRBV12-3 or TRBV12-4 and TRBJ1-2; a weak D match, TRBD1 (5 bases). CDR3: CASSLGDFYGYTF. CDR3 bases: TGTGCCAGCAGTTTGGGGGACTTCTATGGCTACACCTTC.